The present entry profiles one TCR beta chain with its context. This CDR3 has 15 residues. Germline-derived CDR1 and CDR2 are SGHDT and YYEEEE. Trimming cost V 2 bases and J 4 bases; bases outside gene matches: 7. The sample is drawn from a study of blood T cell repertoires in COVID-19. The data were produced by immunoSEQ multiplex PCR, yet TCRdb's version contains in-frame clones alone and is incomplete. This table has over 120,000 clones, around 83% appearing once. Researchers sorted participants into cohorts using their self-reported clinical history. Sequenced input: PBMCs or T cells enriched from blood (not recorded which). This TCR derives from a man aged 50-60 years who had recovered from COVID-19. The V call is TRBV5-6, the J call TRBJ1-2, with 8 bases that match TRBD1. CDR3 residues: CASSFLDRVTYGYTF. CDR3 coding DNA: TGTGCCAGCAGCTTCCTGGACAGGGTCACCTATGGCTACACCTTC.